These 23 T cell receptor beta chains were sequenced from one sample in a study of shared clonotypes between healthy human individuals. TCRdb's table, derived via immunoSEQ multiplex PCR, lists solely in-frame clones and lacks some. This sample has some 2,400,000 clones, with 90% to 97% found just once. The sample comprised naive CD4+ T cells sorted from blood. Subset described: CD45RA+ positively selected. These receptor sequences come from a man younger than 30 in good health.

The genes are TRBV10-3 and TRBJ1-2; D may be TRBD1 (5 bases). Trimming took off 7 bases at V and 3 bases at J, with 15 bases between the two ends. CDR1 and CDR2 from the germline V gene are ENHRY and SYGVKD. This CDR3 comprises 14 residues. CDR3 sequence reads: CAITRAPGDYGYTF. The CDR3, as DNA: TGTGCCATCACCCGGGCCCCGGGGGACTATGGCTACACCTTC.

This chain uses TRBV5-4 with TRBJ1-2; 7 bases match TRBD1. This CDR3 region has 15 residues. The V gene's germline CDR1 is SGHNT and CDR2 YYREEE (reference sequence). Losses at the gene ends were 0 bases for V and 2 bases for J; bases not matched to a gene: 4. This chain's CDR3 is CASSLGGGGNYGYTF. CDR3 nucleotide sequence: TGTGCCAGCAGCTTGGGTGGAGGGGGCAACTATGGCTACACCTTC.

The CDR3 coding sequence is TGTGCCAGTAGTACCACGCTTGTCGGGGAGACCCAGTACTTC. It translates to CASSTTLVGETQYF. V usage is TRBV19 and J usage is TRBJ2-5; D unresolved. The CDR3 is 14 residues long. V was shortened by 4 bases and J by 5 bases, with 14 bases between the two germline ends. Looked up from germline, CDR1 is LNHDA and CDR2 is SQIVND (reference sequence).

This clone has just one count. V usage is TRBV9 and J usage is TRBJ2-3; possibly TRBD1 for D (6 bases). The CDR3 is 14 residues long. The germline V gene encodes CDR1 SGDLS and CDR2 YYNGEE. Trimming cost V 4 bases and J 6 bases, with 15 bases left between them. CDR3 sequence: CASSTDSITDTQYF. The CDR3 coding sequence is TGTGCCAGCAGCACGGACAGCATTACTGATACGCAGTATTTT. Looking up the rest from reference TRBV9 and TRBJ2-3 gives the full variable domain: DSGVTQTPKHLITATGQRVTLRCSPRSGDLSVYWYQQSLDQGLQFLIQYYNGEERAKGNILERFSAQQFPDLHSELNLSSLELGDSALYFCASSTDSITDTQYFGPGTRLTVL.

The V gene is TRBV7-2, the J gene TRBJ2-2; 7 bases line up with TRBD1. The CDR3 sequence is 15 residues long. The V segment lost 3 bases and the J segment 4 bases; nucleotides outside the gene matches: 5. CDR1 is SGHTA and CDR2 is FQGNSA in the germline V gene. The DNA of the CDR3 is TGTGCCAGCAGCTTGACAGGGTCGGTCACCGGGGAGCTGTTTTTT. Translation gives CASSLTGSVTGELFF.

The chain joins TRBV21-1 to TRBJ2-1. TRBV21-1 is a pseudogene locus. CDR3 size: 15 residues. The CDR3 sequence: CASSKGRTVSNEQFF. DNA for the CDR3: TGTGCCAGCAGCAAAGGAAGGACCGTCAGCAATGAGCAGTTCTTC.

This clone was counted once. The CDR3 region has the DNA TGCAGCGTCAGAACGAGCCCCATGAACACTGAAGCTTTCTTT. It yields the protein CSVRTSPMNTEAFF. V usage is TRBV29-1 and J usage is TRBJ1-1; D call uncertain. The CDR3 contains 14 residues. CDR1 and CDR2 (germline): SQVTM, ANQGSEA. Trimming stripped 6 bases from V and 0 bases from J, with 14 bases between. The whole variable domain, filled in from reference TRBV29-1 and TRBJ1-1, reads SAVISQKPSRDICQRGTSLTIQCQVDSQVTMMFWYRQQPGQSLTLIATANQGSEATYESGFVIDKFPISRPNLTFSTLTVSNMSPEDSSIYLCSVRTSPMNTEAFFGQGTRLTVV.

The V gene is TRBV6-1, the J gene TRBJ1-5; D is undetermined. Germline V gives CDR1 MNHNS, CDR2 SASEGT. There are 17 residues in the CDR3. V was clipped by 0 bases and J by 4 bases, with 16 bases between them. CDR3: CASSEAGLSRPNQPQHF. In nucleotides, the CDR3 is TGTGCCAGCAGTGAAGCCGGGCTTAGCAGGCCAAATCAGCCCCAGCATTTT.

This clone was seen a handful of times. V gene TRBV6-5 combines with J gene TRBJ1-6, with D maybe TRBD1 (6 bases). Looked up from germline, CDR1 is MNHEY and CDR2 is SVGAGI. The CDR3 sequence is 16 residues long. The V end lost 2 bases, the J end lost 9 bases, and 17 bases lay between the germline ends. The CDR3 bases are TGTGCCAGCAGTTACCTTACAGGGATCTCTCTTTCACCCCTCCACTTT. It translates to CASSYLTGISLSPLHF.

The chain uses TRBV10-3 and TRBJ2-2, with D perhaps matching TRBD1 or TRBD2 (6 bases each). The V gene lost 4 bases and the J gene lost 8 bases, with 17 bases spanning the gap. The germline V gene has CDR1 ENHRY and CDR2 SYGVKD. The CDR3 length is 15 residues. The CDR3 loop reads CAISVGTGAAGELFF. The DNA of the CDR3 is TGTGCCATCAGTGTCGGTACGGGGGCGGCTGGGGAGCTGTTTTTT.

A word on this clone: Other DNA sequences from this sample encode an identical CDR3 as well. This rearrangement joins TRBV5-1 to TRBJ2-3; TRBD2 matches 11 bases. The CDR3 is 15 residues long. Germline V gives CDR1 SGHRS, CDR2 YFSETQ. Trimming cost V 4 bases and J 1 base; bases outside gene matches: 2. The CDR3 protein is CASSTGLAGTDTQYF. The CDR3 DNA reads as TGCGCCAGCAGCACGGGACTAGCGGGCACAGATACGCAGTATTTT.

As concerns this clone: At one boundary the junction diverges from the germline segment, which might be a read error. V and J are TRBV7-7 and TRBJ2-3; 7 bases fit TRBD1. Germline values: CDR1 SSHAT, CDR2 FNYEAQ (reference sequence). CDR3 length: 14 residues. The CDR3: CASSMDRLGDTQYF. DNA of the CDR3: TGTGCTAGCAGCATGGACAGGCTCGGAGATACGCAGTATTTT.

The chain is built from TRBV19 and TRBJ2-7; 10 bases fit TRBD1. After removal of 5 bases from V and 6 bases from J, the junction contained 4 bases not matched to a gene. From germline, CDR1 is LNHDA and CDR2 SQIVND (reference sequence). The length of the CDR3 is 13 residues. The CDR3 region is CASSWTGGSEQYF. The CDR3 DNA reads TGTGCCAGTAGTTGGACAGGGGGATCCGAGCAGTACTTC.

The rearrangement uses TRBV11-2 and TRBJ1-1; possible D gene TRBD1, 6 bases. This CDR3 region has 12 residues. CDR1 and CDR2 (germline): SGHAT, FQNNGV. V gave up 5 bases and J gave up 11 bases, with 15 bases separating them. The CDR3 bases are TGTGCCAGCAGCCCTGAGGGGGGTACGGCTTTCTTT. It yields the protein CASSPEGGTAFF.

The chain has TRBV6-6 and TRBJ2-1; no reliable D call. Germline V lookup: CDR1 MNHNY, CDR2 SVGAGI (reference sequence). Between the trimmed V and J ends, which lost 3 bases and 0 bases, there was a span of 12 bases. This CDR3 is built from 16 residues. CDR3 DNA sequence: TGTGCCAGCAGTTATTCAGCTCTAAGCTCCTACAATGAGCAGTTCTTC. Residues: CASSYSALSSYNEQFF.

The genes are TRBV6-1 and TRBJ2-2, with D possibly TRBD2 on 5 matching bases. This CDR3 region has 13 residues. Trimming took off 11 bases at V and 4 bases at J, with 14 bases between the two ends. CDR1 and CDR2 from the germline V gene are MNHNS and SASEGT. CDR3 sequence: CAHETRSTGELFF. Written as DNA, the CDR3 is TGTGCCCACGAAACTAGGTCCACCGGGGAGCTGTTTTTT.

The chain combines TRBV30 with TRBJ2-1, with 9 bases lining up with TRBD1. This CDR3 spans 14 amino acids. The germline V gene encodes CDR1 GTSNPN and CDR2 SVGIG (reference sequence). Unmatched junction bases numbered 5, after V lost 7 bases and J lost 1 base. DNA of the CDR3: TGTGCCTACACGGGACAGGGATCCTACAATGAGCAGTTCTTC. The encoded protein is CAYTGQGSYNEQFF.

This chain uses TRBV30 with TRBJ2-1; TRBD2 matches 8 bases. V trimming: 3 bases; J trimming: 8 bases; junction bases outside the gene matches: 9. This CDR3 spans 14 amino acids. CDR1 is GTSNPN and CDR2 is SVGIG in the germline V gene (reference sequence). The CDR3 is CAWRESGRGYEQFF. The CDR3, as DNA: TGTGCCTGGAGAGAGAGCGGGAGAGGGTATGAGCAGTTCTTC.

V is TRBV27 and J is TRBJ2-3; 7 bases map to TRBD2. Unmatched junction bases numbered 6, after V lost 3 bases and J lost 0 bases. The V gene's germline CDR1 is MNHEY and CDR2 SMNVEV (reference sequence). The CDR3 has 16 amino acids. For the CDR3, the DNA is TGTGCCAGCAGTTTTGGTCGGGGGGTAAGCACAGATACGCAGTATTTT. Residues: CASSFGRGVSTDTQYF.

J is TRBJ2-3 and V is TRBV19, with 12 positions matching TRBD2. The CDR3 covers 15 residues. Germline CDR1 LNHDA, CDR2 SQIVND (reference sequence). The V segment lost 6 bases and the J segment 5 bases; nucleotides outside the gene matches: 6. The CDR3 DNA reads TGTGCCAGTAGACCTGGACTAGCGGGAAGAGATACGCAGTATTTT. Amino acids: CASRPGLAGRDTQYF. Full variable domain (missing parts from reference TRBV19 and TRBJ2-3): DGGITQSPKYLFRKEGQNVTLSCEQNLNHDAMYWYRQDPGQGLRLIYYSQIVNDFQKGDIAEGYSVSREKKESFPLTVTSAQKNPTAFYLCASRPGLAGRDTQYFGPGTRLTVL.

The chain employs TRBV6-4 and TRBJ2-1, with 7 nucleotides matching TRBD2. CDR1 and CDR2 from the germline V gene are MRHNA and SNTAGT. J gave up 7 bases and V 4 bases, and 10 bases lay outside the gene matches. The CDR3 is 15 residues long. CDR3 nucleotides: TGTGCCAGCAGTGTTTATTGGGACTACACTAATGAGCAGTTCTTC. This codes for CASSVYWDYTNEQFF.

The chain couples TRBV18 to TRBJ2-5; 10 nucleotides line up with TRBD1. The V and J ends lost 3 bases and 4 bases, in that order; junction bases with no gene match: 11. The length of the CDR3 is 17 residues. Germline loops: CDR1 KGHSH, CDR2 LQKENI. This chain's CDR3 is CASSPPGQGGHRETQYF. The CDR3 bases are TGTGCCAGCTCACCTCCCGGACAGGGGGGGCACCGAGAGACCCAGTACTTC.

The CDR3 DNA is TGTGCCAGCAGCTTAGGATCGGGAGGGAACACCGGGGAGCTGTTTTTT. This gives the protein CASSLGSGGNTGELFF. The V and J genes are TRBV11-3 and TRBJ2-2; 7 positions agree with TRBD2. This CDR3 has 16 residues. Germline loops: CDR1 SGHNT, CDR2 YENEEA. The V and J ends lost 1 base and 1 base, in that order; junction bases with no gene match: 3.